Below are 9 T cell receptor beta chains sequenced from a single sample in a study of blood T cell repertoires in COVID-19 (dated by TCRdb to about 2020). Library preparation employed the immunoSEQ multiplex PCR assay. TCRdb mirrors the immuneACCESS table, restricted to in-frame sequences. Some clones are absent from its copies; in checked studies, under half trace to an unresolved V gene, and the reason for the others is unknown. This sample has about 320,000 clones in its table, and roughly 90% of those were observed once. Roughly 6.7% of the sample is in the top ten clones. The sequenced sample consisted of peripheral blood. These TCRs come from a man younger than 35 who had recovered from COVID-19.

The chain has TRBV2 and TRBJ1-6, with 8 nucleotides matching TRBD1. Trimming cost V 6 bases and J 7 bases; bases outside gene matches: 14. Germline V lookup: CDR1 SNHLY, CDR2 FYNNEI. The CDR3 has 17 amino acids. CDR3 nucleotides: TGTGCCAGCAGGACCAATGGGCAGGGGGCGCGGAATTCACCCCTCCACTTT. It is translated as CASRTNGQGARNSPLHF.

CDR3 DNA: TGTGCCAGCACCTCGGGCCGGGACACAGATACGCAGTATTTT. Its translation: CASTSGRDTDTQYF. The rearrangement links TRBV9 to TRBJ2-3; possibly TRBD2 for D (5 bases). The CDR3 spans 14 residues. The V end lost 6 bases, the J end lost 2 bases, and 13 bases lay between the germline ends. CDR1 and CDR2 (germline): SGDLS, YYNGEE.

The rearrangement links TRBV3-1 (or the pseudogene TRBV3-2) to TRBJ2-2; D gene uncertain. In germline, CDR1 is LGHDT, CDR2 YNNKEL (reference sequence). With 1 base removed from V and 6 bases from J, the gap between germline ends came to 9 bases. This CDR3 is built from 14 residues. The CDR3 nucleotides are TGTGCCAGCAGCCAAGTAGCTAAGTCCGGGGAGCTGTTTTTT. Its protein is CASSQVAKSGELFF.

This chain uses TRBV6-1 with TRBJ2-7; possible D gene TRBD2, 6 bases. From germline, CDR1 is MNHNS and CDR2 SASEGT. The CDR3 spans 14 residues. Trimming took 3 bases from V and 13 from J, leaving 22 bases between them. This CDR3 reads CASSDKSDPKGGYF. The CDR3 DNA sequence: TGTGCCAGCAGTGATAAATCCGATCCAAAGGGAGGCTACTTC.

V usage is TRBV19 and J usage is TRBJ2-7; the match to TRBD1 covers 9 bases. This CDR3 comprises 13 residues. Trimming took 9 bases from V and 7 from J; bases not matched to a gene: 10. In germline, CDR1 is LNHDA, CDR2 SQIVND (reference sequence). DNA for the CDR3: TGTGCCAGCTCGGGACAGGGAAAGCAAGAGCAGTACTTC. Protein: CASSGQGKQEQYF.

The V call is TRBV7-9, the J call TRBJ1-1, with 7 positions matching TRBD1. Germline assignment: CDR1 SEHNR and CDR2 FQNEAQ (reference sequence). The V segment lost 5 bases and the J segment 3 bases; nucleotides outside the gene matches: 3. There are 13 residues in the CDR3. CDR3 amino acids: CASSPTGDTEAFF. In DNA, the CDR3 is TGTGCCAGCAGCCCCACAGGGGACACTGAAGCTTTCTTT.

The rearrangement uses TRBV6-4 and TRBJ1-2, with TRBD1 matching over 9 bases. Germline lookup yields CDR1 MRHNA and CDR2 SNTAGT. The J segment lost 8 bases and the V segment lost 6 bases, leaving 16 bases of the junction unmatched. The CDR3 has 16 amino acids. CDR3: CASRAGSRDRAGGYTF. The CDR3 nucleotides read TGTGCCAGCAGGGCAGGTTCCCGGGACAGGGCGGGCGGCTACACCTTC.

V and J are TRBV19 and TRBJ1-2; a possible D gene is TRBD1 (6 bases). Between the trimmed V and J ends, which lost 1 base and 0 bases, there was a span of 9 bases. Germline CDR1 and CDR2: LNHDA and SQIVND (reference sequence). CDR3 length equals 15 residues. DNA of the CDR3: TGTGCCAGTAGTATAGTACCAGGGGCTAACTATGGCTACACCTTC. This codes for CASSIVPGANYGYTF. The full variable domain, with the rest looked up from reference TRBV19 and TRBJ1-2, is DGGITQSPKYLFRKEGQNVTLSCEQNLNHDAMYWYRQDPGQGLRLIYYSQIVNDFQKGDIAEGYSVSREKKESFPLTVTSAQKNPTAFYLCASSIVPGANYGYTFGSGTRLTVV.

The gene calls are TRBV25-1 and TRBJ2-2; weak D call: TRBD2 (6 bases). V shed 2 bases and J shed 5 bases, with 21 bases lying between them. The CDR3 sequence is 18 residues long. Per the germline V gene, CDR1 is MGHDK and CDR2 is SYGVNS. The DNA for the CDR3 is TGTGCCAGCAGTGAACTCCCCCCTCTCGGGGGAAGAACCGGGGAGCTGTTTTTT. Translation: CASSELPPLGGRTGELFF.